This T cell receptor beta chain was identified in a study of cytomegalovirus exposure and HLA in healthy donors. General study points: A later analysis reported that several of the most significant clusters appeared to be linked to common viral pathogens, among them Epstein-Barr virus. According to an earlier analysis, most TCR beta V segments yielded productive rearrangements about 90% or about 30% of the time.

A word on this clone: The target antigen is unknown.

Researchers ran the PCR with 60 Vbeta and 13 Jbeta primers. The assay was immunoSEQ multiplex PCR, and TCRdb's table has in-frame clones only and misses some. The sample lists approximately 110,000 clones, about three quarters occurring once. The V gene end was trimmed by 3 bases and the J gene end by 4 bases; junction bases not matched to a gene: 6. From germline, CDR1 is SNHLY and CDR2 FYNNEI. This CDR3 region has 15 residues. This sequence originates from a woman aged 30 to 39 in good health and CMV-seronegative. Sequencing input: PBMCs. This chain uses TRBV2 with TRBJ2-3, with 8 bases identical to TRBD1. The CDR3, as DNA: TGTGCCAGCAGTGACCGGACAGGGAAGGCAGATACGCAGTATTTT. This gives the protein CASSDRTGKADTQYF.